This T cell receptor (beta chain) appears in the sequencing data of a study of CD8 T cells in Susac syndrome. Random hexamers were used to reverse transcribe the RNA input (roughly 0.5 to 1 ug). MiXCR was run by TCRdb on the immunoSEQ multiplex PCR reads, yielding one entry per CDR3 protein. The table lists about 210,000 distinct CDR3 sequences, 95% of them singletons, with roughly 0.1% in the top ten. Comment on this clonotype: Antigen specificity is unknown.

Purification of the CD8+ and CD4+ T cells relied on negative isolation, and TEMRA cells underwent FACS enrichment. Study findings and constraints: The study's TCR sequencing and HLA analysis covered a relatively small number of individuals, and the study acknowledged this.

Specimen: CD4+ T cells from PBMCs. The receptor's source is a human donor with multiple sclerosis.

The CDR3 protein is CSVGLTTYEQYF. Here the CDR3 DNA reads TGCAGCGTCGGACTGACGACCTACGAGCAGTACTTC. V is TRBV29-1 and J is TRBJ2-7; weak D call: TRBD2 (5 bases). The V and J ends lost 6 bases and 2 bases respectively, with 11 bases between them. The CDR3 is made up of 12 amino acids. CDR1 and CDR2 (germline): SQVTM, ANQGSEA.